This is a list of T cell receptor beta chains from one sample in a study of response to subunit inactivated influenza vaccine. TCRdb analysed the RT-PCR reads with MiXCR anew, one entry per CDR3 protein. The sample holds 700,000 to 900,000 distinct CDR3 sequences; around 20% are singletons and the top ten take about 9.4%. The source was PBMCs from blood, collected 5 days after vaccination. The receptor set was obtained from a man aged 50-60 years who received an inactivated influenza vaccine. Each CDR3 is given with its conserved first and last residue. Each record gives: J gene, V gene, CDR3 protein.

TRBJ2-6 | TRBV4-3 | CASSQVRGVTLSGANVLTF
TRBJ2-7 | TRBV4-1 | CASSQVFLSSYEQYF
TRBJ1-1 | TRBV10-2 | CASSDRGPRTLNTEAFF
TRBJ2-4 | TRBV12-3/TRBV12-4 | CASRTGGVAKNIQYF
TRBJ2-7 | TRBV9 | CASSPWIAGVIYEQYF
TRBJ1-2 | TRBV20-1 | CSARGGPYGYTF
TRBJ2-2 | TRBV5-1 | CASSGGDSRELFF
TRBJ2-7 | TRBV21-1 | CASSRALRFYEQYF
TRBJ1-6 | TRBV7-8 | CASSKQSGTAYNSPLHF
TRBJ1-1 | TRBV20-1 | CKAGQPSNTEAFF
TRBJ2-2 | TRBV7-2 | CASSPHQGIGELFF
TRBJ2-7 | TRBV7-9 | CASSFPQGNSEQYF
TRBJ1-6 | TRBV19 | CASSIMGNSPLHF
TRBJ2-1 | TRBV9 | CASSVTTLAGGWNEQFF
TRBJ2-7 | TRBV7-9 | CASSLVTASYEQYF
TRBJ2-1 | TRBV6-1 | CASSVGLEVQNEQFF
TRBJ2-7 | TRBV7-2 | CASSLKREQYF
TRBJ2-7 | TRBV7-9 | CASSLVGLSEQYF
TRBJ2-7 | TRBV3-1 | CASSRSGTSYEQYF
TRBJ2-3 | TRBV5-6 | CASSLLLRQPSTDTQYF
TRBJ2-3 | TRBV7-9 | CASSRGLQDPTYF
TRBJ2-1 | TRBV6-2/TRBV6-3 | CASSYSGLGYNEQFF
TRBJ2-7 | TRBV14 | CASSRETYSYEQYF
TRBJ1-6 | TRBV7-9 | CASSFGDAPLHF
TRBJ2-5 | TRBV7-2 | CASSTPGFGETQYF